This is a list of T cell receptor beta chains from one sample in a study of blood T cells in healthy people across ages. MiXCR, applied by TCRdb to the 5' RACE reads, yields one record per CDR3 protein. This sample has approximately 820,000 distinct CDR3 sequences; 44% occur once, and the top ten carry 15% to 25%. Sample: blood. These receptors came from a man aged 55-75 years in good health. CDR3s include the opening cysteine and the closing phenylalanine or tryptophan. Fields, in order: V gene, clone size, J gene, D gene, CDR3 protein, CDR3 DNA. D genes are given only for firm matches. The size entry is marked missing in some rows and otherwise reads once, few, many or a size class.

>TRBV5-1|-|TRBJ2-1|TRBD2
CASSLDPGLAGGPRNEQFF
TGCGCCAGCAGCTTAGACCCGGGACTAGCGGGGGGGCCGCGGAATGAGCAGTTCTTC
>TRBV7-3|-|TRBJ1-2|-
CASSQAPGVGGYTF
TGTGCCAGCAGCCAAGCCCCGGGGGTGGGGGGCTACACCTTC
>TRBV29-1|-|TRBJ2-3|-
CSVGSRGGSTDTQYF
TGCAGCGTTGGATCCAGGGGAGGGAGCACAGATACGCAGTATTTT
>TRBV6-5|-|TRBJ1-2|TRBD1
CATSLRTGFDGYTF
TGTGCCACCTCTCTCCGGACAGGGTTCGATGGCTACACCTTC
>TRBV5-4|few|TRBJ2-7|-
CASSRWAGATRNEQYF
TGTGCCAGCAGCAGGTGGGCCGGGGCCACGAGGAACGAGCAGTACTTC
>TRBV20-1|few|TRBJ2-1|-
CSAFGLESYNEQFF
TGCAGTGCTTTTGGACTGGAGTCCTACAATGAGCAGTTCTTC
>TRBV12-3/TRBV12-4|once|TRBJ1-4|-
CASSTRRAGNGPNEKLFF
TGTGCCAGCAGTACCCGTCGGGCAGGGAATGGGCCTAATGAAAAACTGTTTTTT
>TRBV20-1|-|TRBJ1-4|-
CSARAGPSTNEKLFF
TGCAGTGCTAGAGCAGGTCCGTCAACTAATGAAAAACTGTTTTTT
>TRBV20-1|few|TRBJ2-7|-
CSAREQLTYEQYF
TGCAGTGCTAGAGAACAGCTGACCTACGAGCAGTACTTC
>TRBV5-6|once|TRBJ1-2|-
CASSLDRIPTYGYTF
TGTGCCAGCAGCTTAGACAGGATTCCTACCTATGGCTACACCTTC
>TRBV6-6|once|TRBJ2-7|TRBD1
CASSSSRDRKDEQYF
TGTGCCAGCAGTTCCTCCCGGGACAGGAAGGACGAGCAGTACTTC
>TRBV6-6|-|TRBJ2-7|TRBD2
CASKAGMDPREQYF
TGTGCCAGCAAAGCGGGGATGGACCCGAGGGAGCAGTACTTC
>TRBV5-1|many|TRBJ2-7|-
CASSSSTYEQYF
TGCGCCAGCAGTTCTAGCACCTACGAGCAGTACTTC
>TRBV6-6|-|TRBJ2-7|TRBD2
CASSWSSGGYEQYF
TGTGCCAGCAGTTGGTCTAGCGGGGGGTACGAGCAGTACTTC
>TRBV12-3/TRBV12-4|-|TRBJ1-1|-
CASSMGGTNTEAFF
TGTGCCAGCAGCATGGGGGGGACGAACACTGAAGCTTTCTTT
>TRBV12-3/TRBV12-4|-|TRBJ2-7|-
CASSVPGIGSYEQYF
TGTGCCAGCAGTGTACCAGGGATAGGGTCCTACGAGCAGTACTTC
>TRBV9|-|TRBJ2-5|-
CASSVGQGLQETQYF
TGTGCCAGCAGCGTGGGGCAGGGATTACAAGAGACCCAGTACTTC
>TRBV5-6|-|TRBJ2-5|TRBD2
CASSLVSSGGRWRIDNEQYF
TGTGCCAGCAGCTTGGTATCTAGCGGGGGGCGGTGGAGGATCGACAATGAGCAGTACTTC
>TRBV12-3/TRBV12-4|-|TRBJ2-1|TRBD1
CASSQGQFSYNEQFF
TGTGCCAGCAGCCAGGGACAGTTCTCCTACAATGAGCAGTTCTTC
>TRBV7-2|-|TRBJ1-5|TRBD1
CASSLAGTGYQPQHF
TGTGCCAGCAGCTTAGCGGGGACAGGCTATCAGCCCCAGCATTTT
>TRBV6-1|-|TRBJ2-5|-
CASSTPGPEGAYF
TGTGCCAGCAGTACGCCGGGGCCCGAAGGGGCGTACTTC
>TRBV2|-|TRBJ2-3|-
CASSDRSSDTQYF
TGTGCCAGCAGTGATCGCAGCTCAGATACGCAGTATTTT
>TRBV20-1|many|TRBJ2-7|-
CSAPPLYKSYEQYF
TGCAGTGCTCCCCCCCTTTACAAGTCCTACGAGCAGTACTTC
>TRBV12-3/TRBV12-4|-|TRBJ2-1|-
CASSTSRGPNNEQFF
TGTGCCAGCAGTACTAGCAGGGGTCCCAACAATGAGCAGTTCTTC
>TRBV7-9|few|TRBJ2-6|-
CASSLGYRSSGANVLTF
TGTGCCAGCAGCTTAGGATACCGCAGTTCTGGGGCCAACGTCCTGACTTTC
>TRBV4-3|once|TRBJ1-4|-
CASRRGEGNEKLFF
TGCGCCAGCAGAAGAGGGGAGGGGAATGAAAAACTGTTTTTT
>TRBV4-1|-|TRBJ1-5|-
CASSQQVNSNQPQHF
TGCGCCAGCAGCCAACAGGTTAATAGCAATCAGCCCCAGCATTTT
>TRBV29-1|few|TRBJ1-1|-
CSALGDPDTEAFF
TGCAGCGCCCTAGGGGACCCCGACACTGAAGCTTTCTTT
>TRBV29-1|many|TRBJ2-7|TRBD1
CSTSDRGLREQYF
TGCAGCACTTCTGACAGGGGGCTAAGGGAGCAGTACTTC
>TRBV3-1|-|TRBJ1-1|TRBD1
CASSPTGQANTEAFF
TGTGCCAGCAGCCCGACAGGACAGGCTAACACTGAAGCTTTCTTT
>TRBV7-9|-|TRBJ2-7|TRBD2
CASSSVAGSSYNEQYF
TGTGCCAGCAGCTCAGTAGCGGGGAGCTCCTACAATGAGCAGTACTTC
>TRBV20-1|-|TRBJ1-1|TRBD1
CSARDWGQGASEAFF
TGCAGTGCTAGAGATTGGGGACAGGGGGCTTCTGAAGCTTTCTTT
>TRBV11-3|-|TRBJ2-7|-
CASSLSGEYTVYEQYF
TGTGCCAGCAGCCTCTCCGGGGAGTATACGGTCTACGAGCAGTACTTC
>TRBV7-2|many|TRBJ1-6|-
CASSPGNSPLHF
TGTGCCAGCAGTCCAGGGAATTCACCCCTCCACTTT
>TRBV29-1|-|TRBJ1-2|-
CSVEGVALDYTF
TGCAGCGTTGAAGGGGTAGCGCTGGACTACACCTTC
>TRBV28|-|TRBJ2-6|-
CASRAPGTSGANVLTF
TGTGCCAGCAGAGCACCCGGGACAAGTGGGGCCAACGTCCTGACTTTC
>TRBV19|-|TRBJ2-3|-
CASSITWTGPPDTQYF
TGTGCCAGTAGTATTACTTGGACGGGCCCCCCAGATACGCAGTATTTT
>TRBV20-1|-|TRBJ2-3|TRBD2
CSANIRRRGGSDTQYF
TGCAGTGCTAACATAAGACGGCGGGGGGGTAGCGATACGCAGTATTTT
>TRBV5-1|-|TRBJ2-7|-
CASRDTTSSYEQYF
TGCGCCAGCAGAGACACCACAAGCTCCTACGAGCAGTACTTC
>TRBV12-3/TRBV12-4|few|TRBJ1-5|TRBD1
CASSLGTGWNQPQHF
TGTGCCAGCAGTTTAGGGACAGGGTGGAATCAGCCCCAGCATTTT
>TRBV7-2|few|TRBJ1-6|TRBD1
CASSRTGRLGNSPLHF
TGTGCCAGCAGCCGGACAGGCAGGCTTGGTAATTCACCCCTCCACTTT
>TRBV28|-|TRBJ2-4|TRBD2
CASKTSGRAWDIQYF
TGTGCCAGCAAAACTAGCGGGAGGGCTTGGGACATTCAGTACTTC
>TRBV14|-|TRBJ2-2|-
CASSQEVRLNTGELFF
TGTGCCAGCAGCCAAGAAGTTCGGTTAAACACCGGGGAGCTGTTTTTT
>TRBV5-4|-|TRBJ2-3|TRBD2
CASSFREGLGTDTQYF
TGTGCCAGCAGCTTTCGGGAAGGACTAGGCACGGATACGCAGTATTTT
>TRBV2|-|TRBJ2-1|-
CASSPQFGVSSYNEQFF
TGTGCCAGCAGCCCTCAGTTTGGGGTAAGCTCCTACAATGAGCAGTTCTTC
>TRBV12-3/TRBV12-4|-|TRBJ2-7|TRBD2
CASTFGLAGTRDEQYF
TGTGCCAGCACATTCGGCCTAGCGGGGACCCGGGACGAGCAGTACTTC
>TRBV3-1|-|TRBJ2-3|TRBD1
CASSQERTGIQYF
TGTGCCAGCAGCCAAGAGAGGACAGGGATACAGTATTTT
>TRBV14|once|TRBJ2-7|-
CASIQGSGRVGTYEQYF
TGTGCCAGCATCCAAGGCTCGGGACGAGTTGGAACCTACGAGCAGTACTTC
>TRBV7-2|-|TRBJ2-3|-
CASSRRAGSTDTQYF
TGTGCCAGCAGCCGTAGGGCGGGGAGCACAGATACGCAGTATTTT
>TRBV4-1|-|TRBJ2-7|-
CASSQDGRTTIEQYF
TGCGCCAGCAGCCAAGATGGGCGGACCACCATCGAGCAGTACTTC
>TRBV12-3/TRBV12-4|few|TRBJ2-2|-
CASSLFGATNTGELFF
TGTGCCAGCAGTTTATTCGGGGCAACGAACACCGGGGAGCTGTTTTTT
>TRBV30|-|TRBJ2-7|-
CAWSPTGHKYEQYF
TGTGCCTGGAGTCCCACGGGACACAAATACGAGCAGTACTTC
>TRBV14|-|TRBJ2-7|TRBD1
CASSPPFGTGEGSYEQYF
TGTGCCAGCAGCCCTCCTTTCGGGACAGGGGAGGGTTCCTACGAGCAGTACTTC
>TRBV11-2|few|TRBJ2-7|TRBD2
CASSFGLGILTEQYF
TGTGCCAGCAGCTTCGGACTAGGGATCTTGACCGAGCAGTACTTC
>TRBV5-1|-|TRBJ2-1|-
CTSSLLGAHNEQFF
TGCACCAGCAGCTTATTGGGTGCCCACAATGAGCAGTTCTTC
>TRBV7-2|-|TRBJ2-1|TRBD1
CASSLGYGTGEYNEQFF
TGTGCCAGCAGCTTAGGATACGGGACAGGGGAATACAATGAGCAGTTCTTC
>TRBV7-2|-|TRBJ2-1|-
CASSARGREQFF
TGTGCCAGCAGCGCCAGGGGACGGGAGCAGTTCTTC
>TRBV7-2|-|TRBJ2-4|-
CASSLSGGRGAKNIQYF
TGTGCCAGCAGCTTATCTGGGGGAAGAGGGGCCAAAAACATTCAGTACTTC
>TRBV10-3|few|TRBJ2-6|-
CAISFTGLSSGANVLTF
TGTGCCATCAGTTTTACAGGCTTAAGCTCTGGGGCCAACGTCCTGACTTTC